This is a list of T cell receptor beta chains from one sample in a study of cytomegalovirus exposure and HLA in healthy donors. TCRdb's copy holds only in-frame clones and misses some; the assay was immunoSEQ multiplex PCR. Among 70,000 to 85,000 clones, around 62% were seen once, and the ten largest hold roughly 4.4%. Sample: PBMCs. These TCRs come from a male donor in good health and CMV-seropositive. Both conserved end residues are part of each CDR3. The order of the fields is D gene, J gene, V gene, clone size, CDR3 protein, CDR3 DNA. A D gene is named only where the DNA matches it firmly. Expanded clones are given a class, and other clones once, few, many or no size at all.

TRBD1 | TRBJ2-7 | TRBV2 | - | CASSLGQGINQYF | TGTGCCAGCAGCCTCGGACAGGGTATCAATCAGTACTTC
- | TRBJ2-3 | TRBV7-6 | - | CASSLTHTDTQYF | TGTGCCAGCAGCTTAACTCACACAGATACGCAGTATTTT
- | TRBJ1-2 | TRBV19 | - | CASSLTDYGYTF | TGTGCCAGTAGTCTGACAGACTATGGCTACACCTTC
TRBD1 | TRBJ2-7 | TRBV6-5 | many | CASSSPGQGAYEQYF | TGTGCCAGCAGCTCCCCGGGCCAGGGGGCCTACGAGCAGTACTTC
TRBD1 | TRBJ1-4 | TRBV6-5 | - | CASRPVGTVNEKLFF | TGTGCCAGCAGGCCCGTGGGGACAGTAAATGAAAAACTGTTTTTT
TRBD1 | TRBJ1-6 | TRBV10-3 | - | CAIRDSLRDRRSPLHF | TGTGCCATCAGAGATTCTCTGAGGGACAGAAGATCACCCCTCCACTTT
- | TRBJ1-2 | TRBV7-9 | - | CASSLGQYYGYTF | TGTGCCAGCAGTCTAGGACAATACTATGGCTACACCTTC
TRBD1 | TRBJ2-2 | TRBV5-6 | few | CASSLAGQGTGELFF | TGTGCCAGCAGCTTGGCGGGACAGGGAACCGGGGAGCTGTTTTTT
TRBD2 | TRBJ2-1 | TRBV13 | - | CASSLTSGSLGEQFF | TGTGCCAGCAGCTTAACTAGCGGGAGCCTAGGTGAGCAGTTCTTC
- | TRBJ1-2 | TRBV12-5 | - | CASGTTGSYGYTF | TGTGCTAGTGGTACTACAGGGTCCTATGGCTACACCTTC
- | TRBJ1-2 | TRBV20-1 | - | CSAFSSYGYTF | TGCAGTGCTTTCAGTTCCTATGGCTACACCTTC
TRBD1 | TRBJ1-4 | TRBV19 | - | CASSPQGATNEKLFF | TGTGCCAGTAGTCCGCAGGGGGCAACTAATGAAAAACTGTTTTTT
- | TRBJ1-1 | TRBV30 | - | CAWSINSEAFF | TGTGCCTGGAGTATTAATTCCGAAGCTTTCTTT
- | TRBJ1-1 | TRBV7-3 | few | CASSFSQVNTEAFF | TGTGCCAGCAGCTTTTCACAGGTGAACACTGAAGCTTTCTTT
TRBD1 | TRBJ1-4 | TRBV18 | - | CASSPITGTGMEKLFF | TGTGCCAGCTCACCCATCACCGGGACAGGGATGGAAAAACTGTTTTTT
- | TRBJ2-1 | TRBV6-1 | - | CASSIAESSYNEQFF | TGTGCCAGCAGCATAGCGGAAAGCTCCTACAATGAGCAGTTCTTC
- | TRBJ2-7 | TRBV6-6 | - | CASSDIYEQYF | TGTGCCAGCAGCGACATCTACGAGCAGTACTTC
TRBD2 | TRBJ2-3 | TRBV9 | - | CASSPRSGTSGGTDTQYF | TGTGCCAGCAGCCCCAGAAGTGGGACTAGCGGAGGCACAGATACGCAGTATTTT
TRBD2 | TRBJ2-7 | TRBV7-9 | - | CASTKYLGRGDVYEQYF | TGTGCCAGCACCAAGTACCTTGGGAGGGGAGATGTATACGAGCAGTACTTC
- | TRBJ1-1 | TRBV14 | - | CASSQDQMVAFF | TGTGCCAGCAGCCAAGACCAGATGGTGGCTTTCTTT